Listed here are 5 T cell receptor beta chains from one sample, sequenced in a study of T-cell reconstitution after alpha-beta-depleted transplantation in children. Library preparation (for TCRbeta) was performed with unique molecular identifiers. MiXCR, run by TCRdb on the PCR reads, gives a single entry per CDR3 protein. Counted here are approximately 1,000,000 distinct CDR3 sequences, roughly 29% occurring once; the ten biggest clones make up over 25%. This sample comprised PBMCs, mostly from graft donor cells, obtained 360 days after TCRalphabeta/CD19-depleted stem cell transplant. The source is a boy under three years old who had a stem cell transplant for SCID, so the T cells may come from the graft donor.

The table lists this clonotype with a count of one. V gene TRBV6-5 combines with J gene TRBJ2-5, with TRBD2 matching over 10 bases. CDR3 length: 16 residues. The V and J ends lost 3 bases and 1 base, in that order; junction bases with no gene match: 5. Germline lookup yields CDR1 MNHEY and CDR2 SVGAGI. The CDR3 nucleotides read TGTGCCAGCAGTTATTTTAGCGGGGGGCCCCAAGAGACCCAGTACTTC. Protein product: CASSYFSGGPQETQYF.

The chain links TRBV4-1 to TRBJ2-7; D is possibly TRBD2 (6 bases). The germline gives CDR1 MGHRA, CDR2 YSYEKL. This CDR3 region has 15 residues. Trimming took off 5 bases at V and 2 bases at J, with 16 bases between the two ends. CDR3 nucleotide sequence: TGCGCCAGCAGCTTCCGACTAGGGTGGACCTACGAGCAGTACTTC. Amino acid sequence: CASSFRLGWTYEQYF.

This clonotype has more than one count but fewer than ten. The chain links TRBV4-1 to TRBJ2-3; D gene unclear. This CDR3 region has 17 residues. Trimming cost V 2 bases and J 0 bases, with 15 bases left between them. From germline, CDR1 is MGHRA and CDR2 YSYEKL. CDR3 sequence: CASSQFFRASSTDTQYF. The CDR3 region has the DNA TGCGCCAGCAGCCAATTTTTCAGAGCCTCTAGCACAGATACGCAGTATTTT.

This rearrangement joins TRBV5-1 to TRBJ1-2; D not certain. Per the germline V gene, CDR1 is SGHRS and CDR2 is YFSETQ. There are 12 residues in the CDR3. V was clipped by 0 bases and J by 7 bases, with 7 bases between them. CDR3 residues: CASSLEEAGYTF. CDR3 bases: TGCGCCAGCAGCTTGGAGGAAGCTGGCTACACCTTC.

The gene calls are TRBV5-1 and TRBJ2-7; D not certain. Germline CDR1 SGHRS, CDR2 YFSETQ. Deletions cut 4 bases from V and 2 bases from J, with 13 bases between. This CDR3 comprises 14 residues. CDR3 nucleotides: TGCGCCAGCAGCCTAAGGGCCGCTACCTACGAGCAGTACTTC. It specifies CASSLRAATYEQYF. Complete variable domain (other parts from reference TRBV5-1 and TRBJ2-7): KAGVTQTPRYLIKTRGQQVTLSCSPISGHRSVSWYQQTPGQGLQFLFEYFSETQRNKGNFPGRFSGRQFSNSRSEMNVSTLELGDSALYLCASSLRAATYEQYFGPGTRLTVT.